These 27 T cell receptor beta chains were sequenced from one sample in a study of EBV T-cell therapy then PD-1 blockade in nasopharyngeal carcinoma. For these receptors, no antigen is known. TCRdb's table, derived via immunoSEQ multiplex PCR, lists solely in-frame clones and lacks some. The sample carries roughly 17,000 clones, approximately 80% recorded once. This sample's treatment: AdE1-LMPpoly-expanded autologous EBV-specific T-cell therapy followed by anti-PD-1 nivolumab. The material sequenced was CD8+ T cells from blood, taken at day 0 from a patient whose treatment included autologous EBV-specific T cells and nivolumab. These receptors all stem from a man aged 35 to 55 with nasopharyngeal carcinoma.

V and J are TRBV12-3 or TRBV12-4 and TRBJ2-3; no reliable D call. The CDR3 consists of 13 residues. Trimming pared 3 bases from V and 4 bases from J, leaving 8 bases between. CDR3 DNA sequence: TGTGCCAGCAGTTTGCAGGACCCAGATACGCAGTATTTT. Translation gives CASSLQDPDTQYF.

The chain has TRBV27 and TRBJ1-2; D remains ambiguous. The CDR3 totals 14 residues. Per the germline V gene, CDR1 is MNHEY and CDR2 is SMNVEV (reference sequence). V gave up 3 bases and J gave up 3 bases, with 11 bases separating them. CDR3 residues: CASSFRGGDYGYTF. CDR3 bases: TGTGCCAGCAGTTTTCGGGGAGGAGACTATGGCTACACCTTC.

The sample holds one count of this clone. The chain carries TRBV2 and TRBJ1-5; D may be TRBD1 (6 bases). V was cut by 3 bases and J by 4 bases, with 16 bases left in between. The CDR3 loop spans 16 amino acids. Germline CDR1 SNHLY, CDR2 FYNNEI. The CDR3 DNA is TGTGCCAGCAGTGAGACCCGGGACATTGGAAATCAGCCCCAGCATTTT. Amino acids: CASSETRDIGNQPQHF.

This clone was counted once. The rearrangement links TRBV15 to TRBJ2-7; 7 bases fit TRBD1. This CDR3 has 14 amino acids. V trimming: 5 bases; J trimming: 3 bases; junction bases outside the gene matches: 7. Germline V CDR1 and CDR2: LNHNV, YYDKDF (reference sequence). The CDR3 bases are TGTGCCACCAGCTCCCACAGGGGCTTCTACGAGCAGTACTTC. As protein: CATSSHRGFYEQYF.

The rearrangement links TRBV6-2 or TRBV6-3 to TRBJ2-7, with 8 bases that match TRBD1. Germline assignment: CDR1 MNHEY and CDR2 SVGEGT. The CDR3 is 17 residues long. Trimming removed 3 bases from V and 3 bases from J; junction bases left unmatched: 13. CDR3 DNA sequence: TGTGCCAGCAGTTATCCCGGACAGGGCCTAGTGGGCTACGAGCAGTACTTC. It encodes CASSYPGQGLVGYEQYF.

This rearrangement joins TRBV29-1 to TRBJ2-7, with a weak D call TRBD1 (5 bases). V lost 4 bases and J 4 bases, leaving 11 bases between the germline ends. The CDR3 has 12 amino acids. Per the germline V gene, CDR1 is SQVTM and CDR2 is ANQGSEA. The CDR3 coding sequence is TGCAGCGTTGCCCGGCAGGGATACGAGCAGTACTTC. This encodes CSVARQGYEQYF.

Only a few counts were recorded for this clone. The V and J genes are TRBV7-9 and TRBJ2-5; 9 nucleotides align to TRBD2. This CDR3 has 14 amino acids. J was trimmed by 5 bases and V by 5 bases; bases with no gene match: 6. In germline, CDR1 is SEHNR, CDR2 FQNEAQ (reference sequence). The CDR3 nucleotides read TGTGCCAGCAGCATCCTAGCGGGGAGGGAGACCCAGTACTTC. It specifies CASSILAGRETQYF.

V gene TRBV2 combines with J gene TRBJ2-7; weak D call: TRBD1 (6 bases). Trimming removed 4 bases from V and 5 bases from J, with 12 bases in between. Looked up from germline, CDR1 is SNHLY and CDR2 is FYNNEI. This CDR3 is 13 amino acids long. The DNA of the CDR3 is TGTGCCAGCAGTGTACAGGGTTCCGACGAGCAGTACTTC. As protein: CASSVQGSDEQYF.

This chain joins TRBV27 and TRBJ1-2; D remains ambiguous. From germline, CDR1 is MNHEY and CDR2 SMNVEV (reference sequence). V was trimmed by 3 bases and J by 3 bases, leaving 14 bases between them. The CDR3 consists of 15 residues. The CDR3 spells CASSFGPTTYYGYTF. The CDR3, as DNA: TGTGCCAGCAGTTTTGGCCCTACGACCTACTATGGCTACACCTTC.

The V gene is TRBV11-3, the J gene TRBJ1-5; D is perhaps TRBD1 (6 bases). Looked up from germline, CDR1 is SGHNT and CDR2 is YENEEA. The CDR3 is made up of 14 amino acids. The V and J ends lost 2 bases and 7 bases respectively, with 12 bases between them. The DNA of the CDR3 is TGTGCCAGCAGCTTAATCAGGGGTGAACAGCCCCAGCATTTT. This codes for CASSLIRGEQPQHF. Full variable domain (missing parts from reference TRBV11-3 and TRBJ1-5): EAGVVQSPRYKIIEKKQPVAFWCNPISGHNTLYWYLQNLGQGPELLIRYENEEAVDDSQLPKDRFSAERLKGVDSTLKIQPAELGDSAVYLCASSLIRGEQPQHFGDGTRLSIL.

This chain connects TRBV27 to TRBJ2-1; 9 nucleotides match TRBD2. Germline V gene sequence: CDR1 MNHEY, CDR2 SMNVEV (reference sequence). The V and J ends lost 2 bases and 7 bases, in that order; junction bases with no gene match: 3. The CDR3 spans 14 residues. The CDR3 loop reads CASSLQRGENEQFF. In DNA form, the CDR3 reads TGTGCCAGCAGTTTACAGCGGGGGGAGAATGAGCAGTTCTTC.

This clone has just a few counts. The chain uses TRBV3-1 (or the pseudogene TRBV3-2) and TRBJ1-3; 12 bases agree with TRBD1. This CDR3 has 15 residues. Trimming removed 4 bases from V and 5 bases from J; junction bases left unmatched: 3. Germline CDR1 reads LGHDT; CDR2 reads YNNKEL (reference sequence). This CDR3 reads CASSPGTGGRNTIYF. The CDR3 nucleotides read TGTGCCAGCAGCCCCGGGACAGGGGGCAGAAACACCATATATTTT.

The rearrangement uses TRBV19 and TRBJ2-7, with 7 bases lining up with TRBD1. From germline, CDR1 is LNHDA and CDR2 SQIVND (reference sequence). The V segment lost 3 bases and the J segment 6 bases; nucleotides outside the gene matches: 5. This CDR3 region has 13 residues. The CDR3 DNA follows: TGTGCCAGTAGTATGACAGGGTATGGCGAGCAGTACTTC. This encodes CASSMTGYGEQYF.

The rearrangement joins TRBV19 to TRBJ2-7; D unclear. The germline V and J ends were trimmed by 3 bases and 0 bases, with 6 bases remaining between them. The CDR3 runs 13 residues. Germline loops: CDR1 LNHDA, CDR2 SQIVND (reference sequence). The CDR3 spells CASSILNSYEQYF. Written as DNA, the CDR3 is TGTGCCAGTAGTATCCTCAACTCCTACGAGCAGTACTTC.

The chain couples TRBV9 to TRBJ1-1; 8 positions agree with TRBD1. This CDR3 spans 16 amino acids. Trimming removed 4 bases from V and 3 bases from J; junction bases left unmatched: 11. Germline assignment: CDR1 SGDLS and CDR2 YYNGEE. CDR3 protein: CASSPRTGSKYTEAFF. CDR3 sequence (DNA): TGTGCCAGCAGCCCCCGGACAGGGTCAAAGTACACTGAAGCTTTCTTT. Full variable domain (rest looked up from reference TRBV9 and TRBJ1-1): DSGVTQTPKHLITATGQRVTLRCSPRSGDLSVYWYQQSLDQGLQFLIQYYNGEERAKGNILERFSAQQFPDLHSELNLSSLELGDSALYFCASSPRTGSKYTEAFFGQGTRLTVV.

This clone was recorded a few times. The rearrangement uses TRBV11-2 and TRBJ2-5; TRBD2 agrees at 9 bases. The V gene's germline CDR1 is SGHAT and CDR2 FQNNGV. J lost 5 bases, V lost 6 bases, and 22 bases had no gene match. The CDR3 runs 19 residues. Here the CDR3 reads CASSLVGLAGFFGRETQYF. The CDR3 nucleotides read TGTGCCAGCAGTCTAGTTGGGCTAGCGGGGTTTTTTGGTAGGGAGACCCAGTACTTC.

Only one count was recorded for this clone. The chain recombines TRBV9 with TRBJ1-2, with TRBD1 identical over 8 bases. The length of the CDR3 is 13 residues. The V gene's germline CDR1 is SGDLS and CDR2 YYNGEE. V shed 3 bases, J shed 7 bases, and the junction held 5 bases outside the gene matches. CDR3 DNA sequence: TGTGCCAGCAGCGGGCAGGGGGCCTCTGGCTACACCTTC. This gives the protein CASSGQGASGYTF.

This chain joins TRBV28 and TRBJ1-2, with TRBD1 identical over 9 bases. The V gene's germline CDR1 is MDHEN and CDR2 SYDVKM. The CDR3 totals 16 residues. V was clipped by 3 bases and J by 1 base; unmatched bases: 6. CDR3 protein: CASSFGTGWDNYGYTF. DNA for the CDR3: TGTGCCAGCAGTTTCGGGACAGGGTGGGATAACTATGGCTACACCTTC.

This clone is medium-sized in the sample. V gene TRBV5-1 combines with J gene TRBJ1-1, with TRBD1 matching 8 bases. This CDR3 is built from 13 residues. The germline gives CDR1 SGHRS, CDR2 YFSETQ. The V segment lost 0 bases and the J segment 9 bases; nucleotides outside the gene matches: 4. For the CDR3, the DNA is TGCGCCAGCAGCTTGGAGGGGGACAGGAAAGCTTTCTTT. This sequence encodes CASSLEGDRKAFF.

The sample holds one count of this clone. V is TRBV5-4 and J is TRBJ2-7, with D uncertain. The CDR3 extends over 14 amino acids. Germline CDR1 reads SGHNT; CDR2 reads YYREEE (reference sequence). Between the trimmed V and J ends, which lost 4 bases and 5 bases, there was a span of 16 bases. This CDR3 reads CASSGEGAGDEQYF. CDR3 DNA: TGTGCCAGCAGCGGGGAAGGTGCTGGAGACGAGCAGTACTTC.

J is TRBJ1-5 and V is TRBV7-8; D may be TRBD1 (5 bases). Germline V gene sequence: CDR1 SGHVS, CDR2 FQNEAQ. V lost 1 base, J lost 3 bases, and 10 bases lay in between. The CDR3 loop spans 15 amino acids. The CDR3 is CASSLGGADNQPQHF. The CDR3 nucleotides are TGTGCCAGCAGCTTAGGAGGGGCCGACAATCAGCCCCAGCATTTT.

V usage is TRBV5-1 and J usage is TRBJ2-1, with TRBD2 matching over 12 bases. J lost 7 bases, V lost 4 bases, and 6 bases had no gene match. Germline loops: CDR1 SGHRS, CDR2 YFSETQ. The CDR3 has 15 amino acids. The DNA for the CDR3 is TGCGCCAGCAGCCCCAGGCTAGCGGGGGGGAATGAGCAGTTCTTC. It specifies CASSPRLAGGNEQFF.

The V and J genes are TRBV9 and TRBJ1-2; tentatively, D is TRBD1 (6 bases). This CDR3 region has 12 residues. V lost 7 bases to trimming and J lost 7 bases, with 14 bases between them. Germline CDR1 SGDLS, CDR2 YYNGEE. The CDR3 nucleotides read TGTGCCAGCGGAGGACAGAGATCTGGCTACACCTTC. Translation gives CASGGQRSGYTF.

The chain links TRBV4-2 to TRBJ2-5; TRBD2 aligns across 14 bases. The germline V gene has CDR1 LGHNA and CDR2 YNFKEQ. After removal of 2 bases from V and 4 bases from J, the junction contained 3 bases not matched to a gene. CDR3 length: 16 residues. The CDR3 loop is CASSQTGTSGGETQYF. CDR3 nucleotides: TGTGCCAGCAGCCAAACCGGGACTAGCGGGGGAGAGACCCAGTACTTC.

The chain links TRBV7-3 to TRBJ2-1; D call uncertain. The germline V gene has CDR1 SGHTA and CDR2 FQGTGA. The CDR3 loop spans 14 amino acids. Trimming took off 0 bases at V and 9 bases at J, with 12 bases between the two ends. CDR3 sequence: CASSLTDLSFEQFF. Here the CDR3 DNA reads TGTGCCAGCAGCTTAACAGACCTTTCGTTTGAGCAGTTCTTC.

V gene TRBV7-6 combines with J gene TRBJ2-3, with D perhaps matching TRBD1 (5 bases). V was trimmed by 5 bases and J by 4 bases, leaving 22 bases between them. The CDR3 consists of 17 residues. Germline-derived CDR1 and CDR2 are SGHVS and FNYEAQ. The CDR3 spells CASSHPAVGARADTQYF. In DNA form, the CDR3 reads TGTGCCAGCAGCCATCCCGCGGTAGGGGCCCGGGCAGATACGCAGTATTTT. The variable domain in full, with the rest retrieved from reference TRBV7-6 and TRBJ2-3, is GAGVSQSPRYKVTKRGQDVALRCDPISGHVSLYWYRQALGQGPEFLTYFNYEAQQDKSGLPNDRFSAERPEGSISTLTIQRTEQRDSAMYRCASSHPAVGARADTQYFGPGTRLTVL.

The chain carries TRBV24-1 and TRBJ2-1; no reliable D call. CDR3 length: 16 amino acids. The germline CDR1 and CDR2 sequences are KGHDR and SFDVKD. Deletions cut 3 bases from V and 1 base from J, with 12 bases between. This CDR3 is CATSDLRSASYNEQFF. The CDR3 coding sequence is TGTGCCACCAGTGATCTCAGGAGCGCTTCCTACAATGAGCAGTTCTTC.